The sequence of this TCR beta chain was determined in a study of blood T cells in healthy people across ages. Germline lookup yields CDR1 DFQATT and CDR2 SNEGSKA (reference sequence). The V gene lost 5 bases and the J gene lost 10 bases, with 15 bases spanning the gap. The CDR3 length is 11 residues. A second about 7 to 11 cycle PCR used barcoded and J-beta primers. TCRdb passed the 5' RACE reads through MiXCR, listing each CDR3 protein once. The sample holds around 1,100,000 distinct CDR3 sequences, 35% to 40% seen once. The sample providers were healthy Caucasian people from Russia, aged about 6 to 95.

Sequenced material: blood. The sequence was obtained from a man in his late teens or twenties in good health. The genes are TRBV20-1 and TRBJ2-7; D gene ambiguous. CDR3 loop: CSALSQEAQYF. The DNA of the CDR3 is TGCAGTGCTCTCAGCCAAGAGGCCCAGTACTTC.